This TCR beta chain emerged from a study of T-cell memory formation after mild COVID-19. Findings and caveats of the study: Contracting clones localized mainly to CM and EM when CD4+ and mainly to EMRA when CD8+. From day 15 to 85, contracting clones were balanced between CD4 and CD8, whereas later expanders leaned toward CD4+.

About this clonotype: The antigen is undetermined.

CDR3 size: 14 residues. Trimming removed 1 base at V and 4 bases at J, with 10 bases between. TCR alpha and TCR beta cDNA libraries carrying sample barcodes and UMIs were produced by 5'RACE using constant-segment primers. TCRdb analysed the 5' RACE reads with MiXCR anew, one entry per CDR3 protein. Among roughly 300,000 distinct CDR3 sequences listed, 8.2% were seen once. Sequences were obtained from PBMCs or a T cell subset sorted from them (not recorded which). This clonotype originated in a man aged 18 to 30 who had mild COVID-19 (a few samples of this study predate the infection). Cell type and time point are not known. The chain carries TRBV12-3 or TRBV12-4 and TRBJ1-1, with D unclear. The CDR3 nucleotides are TGTGCCAGCAGTTTAGTAGTGGTCGGCACTGAAGCTTTCTTT. Protein: CASSLVVVGTEAFF.